The entry below gives a single T cell receptor (beta chain) sequence along with its context. The antigen is not known. This specimen comes from a study of blood T cells in healthy people across ages. Study context: Researchers report that template switching captured about one barcoded beta molecule per two T cells.

With a J-beta primer mix and a sample-barcoded 5' primer, a second PCR ran roughly 6 to 11 cycles. TCRdb fed the 5' RACE reads into MiXCR, producing one record per CDR3 protein. Seen here are roughly 1,100,000 distinct CDR3 sequences, about 23% observed once, and the top ten hold around 0.75%. This CDR3 spans 15 amino acids. Germline-derived CDR1 and CDR2 are SGHAT and FQNNGV. V was pared by 0 bases and J by 4 bases, with 1 base of the junction left unmatched. Drawing of peripheral blood yielded roughly 9.3 milliliters from each donor. Study results and caveats: Not knowing donor CMV status may have confounded expanded clonotype changes.

The sample was also linked to a second study, of T cells of mothers and their children.

The rearrangement links TRBV11-2 to TRBJ2-5; 11 bases line up with TRBD2. The receptor comes from a girl aged 2 to 10 in good health. The sequencing input was blood. CDR3 DNA sequence: TGTGCCAGCAGCTTAGATGGACTAGCGGGAGAGACCCAGTACTTC. This encodes CASSLDGLAGETQYF.